The T cell receptor (beta chain) described here comes from a study of T cell responses to AZD1222 COVID-19 vaccine. This clone was counted between two and nine times. Looked up from germline, CDR1 is SGHVS and CDR2 is FQNEAQ. V lost 1 base and J lost 1, with 10 bases in between. The CDR3 loop spans 15 amino acids. Here immunoSEQ multiplex PCR was the method, and the copy in TCRdb shows in-frame clones only, minus some. Among around 150,000 clones, roughly 92% were seen once, and the ten largest hold 1.2% to 1.5%. This material consisted of peripheral blood, taken on day 0 of AZD1222 vaccination. This TCR was sampled from an adult in good health. The V gene is TRBV7-8, the J gene TRBJ2-5; tentatively, D is TRBD2 (6 bases). CDR3 bases: TGTGCCAGCAGCTTAGGCCGGGAGCTCCAAGAGACCCAGTACTTC. It codes for CASSLGRELQETQYF. The complete variable domain, with remaining parts taken from reference TRBV7-8 and TRBJ2-5, reads GAGVSQSPRYKVAKRGQDVALRCDPISGHVSLFWYQQALGQGPEFLTYFQNEAQLDKSGLPSDRFFAERPEGSVSTLKIQRTQQEDSAVYLCASSLGRELQETQYFGPGTRLLVL.